This T cell receptor (beta chain) appears in the sequencing data of a study of cytomegalovirus exposure and HLA in healthy donors. Study-wide findings and caveats: According to the study, around 160 TCR beta chains were cytomegalovirus-associated. TCR sequences were mostly rare, though some public TCRs occurred in many donors.

This table comes from immunoSEQ multiplex PCR, and its TCRdb copy is limited to in-frame clones, with some not included. The sample lists 90,000 to 150,000 clones, approximately 90% occurring once. This clone was recorded only once. Antigen: not known. Specimen: PBMCs. The TCR was taken from a woman aged 18-29 years in good health and CMV-seropositive.

The DNA of the CDR3 is TGTGCCAGCAGTTCCTTGACAGGGGGCTTGTCAGATACGCAGTATTTT. This gives the protein CASSSLTGGLSDTQYF. The chain is built from TRBV6-5 and TRBJ2-3; 10 bases agree with TRBD1. This CDR3 is 16 amino acids long. CDR1 is MNHEY and CDR2 is SVGAGI in the germline V gene. V lost 4 bases to trimming and J lost 4 bases; unmatched junction nucleotides: 8.